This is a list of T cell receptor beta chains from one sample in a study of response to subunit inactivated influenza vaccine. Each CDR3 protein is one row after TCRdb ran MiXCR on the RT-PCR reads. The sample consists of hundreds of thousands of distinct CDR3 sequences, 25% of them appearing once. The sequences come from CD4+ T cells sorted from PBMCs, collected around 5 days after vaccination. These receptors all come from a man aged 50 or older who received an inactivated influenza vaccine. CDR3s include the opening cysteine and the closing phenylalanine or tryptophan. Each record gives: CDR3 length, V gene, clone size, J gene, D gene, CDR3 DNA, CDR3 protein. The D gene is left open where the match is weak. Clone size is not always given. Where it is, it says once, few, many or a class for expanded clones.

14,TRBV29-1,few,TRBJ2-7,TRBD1,TGCAGCGTCACTACCAGGGGGCTGAAGGACGAGCAGTACTTC,CSVTTRGLKDEQYF
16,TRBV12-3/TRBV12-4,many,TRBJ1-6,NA,TGTGCCAGCAGGTACGCACAGGGCTTCTATAATTCACCCCTCCACTTT,CASRYAQGFYNSPLHF
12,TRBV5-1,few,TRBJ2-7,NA,TGCGCCAGCAGCTTGGAGGGTCTCGAGCAGTACTTC,CASSLEGLEQYF
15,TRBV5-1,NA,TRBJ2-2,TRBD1,TGCGCCAGCAGCTTGGGAGGGGGCCACACCGGGGAGCTGTTTTTT,CASSLGGGHTGELFF
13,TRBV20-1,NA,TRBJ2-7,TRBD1,TGCAGTGCTAAAAACAGGGGGCTCCGCGAGCAGTACTTC,CSAKNRGLREQYF
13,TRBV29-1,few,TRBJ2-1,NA,TGCAGCGTTGAAGTGCGATCCTACAATGAGCAGTTCTTC,CSVEVRSYNEQFF
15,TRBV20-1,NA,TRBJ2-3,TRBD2,TGCAGTGCTAGAGCCGGGACTAGCTTGGGGGATACGCAGTATTTT,CSARAGTSLGDTQYF
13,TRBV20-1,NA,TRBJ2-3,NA,TGCAGTGCTCTTGGCGGGAAGCCAGATACGCAGTATTTT,CSALGGKPDTQYF
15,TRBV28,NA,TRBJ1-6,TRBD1,TGTGCCAGCAGGGCCCTGACAGGGAATAATTCACCCCTCCACTTT,CASRALTGNNSPLHF
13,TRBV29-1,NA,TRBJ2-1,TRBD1,TGCAGCGGCCGGGACAGCAACTACAATGAGCAGTTCTTC,CSGRDSNYNEQFF
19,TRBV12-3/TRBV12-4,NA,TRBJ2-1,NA,TGTGCCAGCAGAGATCCTCAGGGACAACCGGTTAGCTCCTACAATGAGCAGTTCTTC,CASRDPQGQPVSSYNEQFF
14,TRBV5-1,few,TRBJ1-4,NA,TGCGCCAGCAGGCCCCAGGGGTCAAATGAAAAACTGTTTTTT,CASRPQGSNEKLFF
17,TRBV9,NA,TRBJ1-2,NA,TGTGCCAGCAGAGGAAGCGACTCCGGGAGGGGTAGCTATGGCTACACCTTC,CASRGSDSGRGSYGYTF
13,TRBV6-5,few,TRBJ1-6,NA,TGTGCCAGCAGTTACGCGAGAGATCGACCCCAAGCCTTT,CASSYARDRPQAF
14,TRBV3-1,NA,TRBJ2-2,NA,TGTGCCAGCAGGCCATGGGGGAACACCGGGGAGCTGTTTTTT,CASRPWGNTGELFF
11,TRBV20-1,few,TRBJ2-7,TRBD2,TGCGGGACTAGCGGGAGTTACGAGCAGTACTTC,CGTSGSYEQYF
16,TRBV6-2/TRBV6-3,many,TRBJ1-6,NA,TGTGCCAGCAGTTACGGGCCACGACGTTCAGATTCACCCCTCCACTTT,CASSYGPRRSDSPLHF
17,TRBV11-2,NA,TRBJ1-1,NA,TGTGCCAGCAGCTTAGAAATAGTCGTGGCAGGGCGCTCTGAAGCTTTCTTT,CASSLEIVVAGRSEAFF
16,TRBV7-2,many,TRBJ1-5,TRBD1,TGTGCCAGCAGCTTAGCGGGACAGGGGGCGCGGCAGCCCCAGCATTTT,CASSLAGQGARQPQHF
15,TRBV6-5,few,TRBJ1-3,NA,TGTGCCAGCAGTTCCCGTGGGGTGCGTGGAAACACCATATATTTT,CASSSRGVRGNTIYF
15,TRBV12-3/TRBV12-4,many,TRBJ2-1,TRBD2,TGTGCCAGCAGTTTAAGGCGGGAGGGCTACAATGAGCAGTTCTTC,CASSLRREGYNEQFF
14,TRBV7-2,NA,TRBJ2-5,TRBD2,TGTGCCAGCAGCGTGGGACTAGCGGTCGAGACCCAGTACTTC,CASSVGLAVETQYF
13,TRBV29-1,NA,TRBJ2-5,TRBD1,TGCAGCGTGGACCCGGACAGGGCGGGGACCCAGTACTTC,CSVDPDRAGTQYF
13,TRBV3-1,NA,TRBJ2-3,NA,TGTGCCAGCAGGGACGTAGGGCCCGGTACGCAGTATTTT,CASRDVGPGTQYF
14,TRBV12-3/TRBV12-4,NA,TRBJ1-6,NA,TGTGCCAGCAGTGTAGGGGACGTCACTTCACCCCTCCACTTT,CASSVGDVTSPLHF
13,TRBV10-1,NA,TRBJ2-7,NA,TGCGCCAGCAGTGTGGGCAGGGGCTACGAGCAGTACTTC,CASSVGRGYEQYF
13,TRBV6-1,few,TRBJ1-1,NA,TGTGCCAGCAGTGAAGCAAGGACCGCTGAAGCTTTCTTT,CASSEARTAEAFF
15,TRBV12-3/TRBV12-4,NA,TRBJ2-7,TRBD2,TGTGCCAGCAGTTTATCGGGGGGGGCACCCTACGATCAGTACTTC,CASSLSGGAPYDQYF
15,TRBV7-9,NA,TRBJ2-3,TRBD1,TGTGCCAGCAGCTTAGGACAGGGGAATCGAGATACGCAGTATTTT,CASSLGQGNRDTQYF
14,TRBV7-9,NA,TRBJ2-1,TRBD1,TGTGCCAGCAGCCGGGACAGACCCGGGAATGAGCAGTTCTTC,CASSRDRPGNEQFF
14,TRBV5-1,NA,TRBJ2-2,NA,TGCGCCAGCGCCATCGGGGGGCGCACCGGGGAGCTGTTTTTT,CASAIGGRTGELFF
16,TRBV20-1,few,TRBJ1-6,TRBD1,TGCAGTGCTAGAGTCGCGACAGGGGGCACTCATTCACCCCTCCACTTT,CSARVATGGTHSPLHF
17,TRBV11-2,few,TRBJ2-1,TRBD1,TGTGCCAGCAGCTCGAGACCCCCTACAGGGGGCTACAATGAGCAGTTCTTC,CASSSRPPTGGYNEQFF
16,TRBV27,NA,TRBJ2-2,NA,TGTGCCAGCAGTTTTTGGGGCGCTGAGAACACCGGGGAGCTGTTTTTT,CASSFWGAENTGELFF
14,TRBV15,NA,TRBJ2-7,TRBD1,TGTGCCACCGGGACAGTACAAATTCCCTACGAGCAGTACTTC,CATGTVQIPYEQYF
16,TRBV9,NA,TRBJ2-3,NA,TGTGCCAGCAGCGTAGGTCCAGTCACCCGCACAGATACGCAGTATTTT,CASSVGPVTRTDTQYF
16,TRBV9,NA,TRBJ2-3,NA,TGTGCCAGCAGCGTAGGCGGCCGACCTAGCACAGATACGCAGTATTTT,CASSVGGRPSTDTQYF
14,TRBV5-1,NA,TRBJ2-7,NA,TGCGCCAGCAGCTTGTCACAGGTCTCCTACGAGCAGTACTTC,CASSLSQVSYEQYF
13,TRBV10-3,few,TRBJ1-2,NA,TGTGCCATCAGTGACGAGGGTCACTATGGCTACACCTTC,CAISDEGHYGYTF
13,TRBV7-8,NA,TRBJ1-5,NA,TGTGCCAGCAGCTTTCGTGGAGCTCAGCCCCAGCATTTT,CASSFRGAQPQHF
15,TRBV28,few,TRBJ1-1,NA,TGTGCCAGCAGTTTATATTACAGGGCGAACACTGAAGCTTTCTTT,CASSLYYRANTEAFF
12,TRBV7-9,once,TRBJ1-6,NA,TGTGCCAGCAGCCGGGACACCTTAGATCTCCACTTT,CASSRDTLDLHF
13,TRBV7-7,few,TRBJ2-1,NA,TGTGCTAGCAGCTTAGGGGCGGATGGTGAGCAGTTCTTC,CASSLGADGEQFF
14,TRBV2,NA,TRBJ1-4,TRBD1,TGTGCCAGCAGAGACCGGACAGGGCTTGAAAAACTGTTTTTT,CASRDRTGLEKLFF
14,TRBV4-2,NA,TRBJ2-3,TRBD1,TGTGCCAGCCGTAGGGACAGAAAAACAGATACGCAGTATTTT,CASRRDRKTDTQYF
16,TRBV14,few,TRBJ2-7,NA,TGTGCCAGCAGCCAAGATCCGAGACACCCTACCTACGAGCAGTACTTC,CASSQDPRHPTYEQYF
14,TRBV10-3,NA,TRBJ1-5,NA,TGTGCCATCAGTGAAAGGGGTAGCAATCAGCCCCAGCATTTT,CAISERGSNQPQHF
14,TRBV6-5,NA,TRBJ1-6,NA,TGTGCCAGCAGTTACGGACGGGGGGCCGGGGCCCTCCACTTT,CASSYGRGAGALHF
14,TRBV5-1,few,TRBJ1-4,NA,TGCGCCAGCAGCTTCGGGTTCAAAGATGAAAAACTGTTTTTT,CASSFGFKDEKLFF
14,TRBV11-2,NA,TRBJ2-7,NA,TGTGCCAGCAGCTTAGATGGGCATTCCTACGAGCAGTACTTC,CASSLDGHSYEQYF
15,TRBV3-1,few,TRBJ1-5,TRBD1,TGTGCCAGCAGCCTAACGGGACAGGGTGGTCAGCCCCAGCATTTT,CASSLTGQGGQPQHF
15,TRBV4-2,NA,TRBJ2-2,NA,TGTGCCAGCAGCCAGCGCCGGGCCGAGGCCGGGGAGCTGTTTTTT,CASSQRRAEAGELFF
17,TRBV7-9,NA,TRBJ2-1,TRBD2,TGTGCCAGCAGCTTAGCGGCATCTACTAGCGGGAGTGGTGAGCAGTTCTTC,CASSLAASTSGSGEQFF